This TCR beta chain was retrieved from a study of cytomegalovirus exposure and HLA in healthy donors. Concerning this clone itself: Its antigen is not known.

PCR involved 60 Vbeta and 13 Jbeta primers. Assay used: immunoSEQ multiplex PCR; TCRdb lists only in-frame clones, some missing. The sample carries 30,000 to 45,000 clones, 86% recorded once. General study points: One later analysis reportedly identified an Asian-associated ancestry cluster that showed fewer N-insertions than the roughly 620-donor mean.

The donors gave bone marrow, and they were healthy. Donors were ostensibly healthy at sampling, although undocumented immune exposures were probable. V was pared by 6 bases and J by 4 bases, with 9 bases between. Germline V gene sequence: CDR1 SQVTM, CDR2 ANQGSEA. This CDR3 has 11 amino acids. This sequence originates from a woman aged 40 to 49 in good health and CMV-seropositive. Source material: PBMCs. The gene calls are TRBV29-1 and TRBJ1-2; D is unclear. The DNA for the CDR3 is TGCAGCGTCCGCGGGAGCTATGGCTACACCTTC. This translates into CSVRGSYGYTF. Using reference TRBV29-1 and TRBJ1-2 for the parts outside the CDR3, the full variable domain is SAVISQKPSRDICQRGTSLTIQCQVDSQVTMMFWYRQQPGQSLTLIATANQGSEATYESGFVIDKFPISRPNLTFSTLTVSNMSPEDSSIYLCSVRGSYGYTFGSGTRLTVV.